This T cell receptor beta chain originates from a study of blood T cell repertoires in COVID-19. The authors' processing: Quantification of nucleated cells was approximated via reference gene primer amplification. The assay was immunoSEQ multiplex PCR, and TCRdb's table has in-frame clones only and misses some. Clonal size and the V and J genes are those of that table, whereas D and trimming came from the DNA. The table records roughly 340,000 clones, more than 70% of them present only once. Seattle researchers signed up patients amid active infection and tracked them longitudinally. V was shortened by 3 bases and J by 2 bases, with 19 bases between the two germline ends. Germline V lookup: CDR1 GTSNPN, CDR2 SVGIG (reference sequence). This CDR3 region has 16 residues.

Sequenced sample: peripheral blood. The chain combines TRBV30 with TRBJ1-1; D is perhaps TRBD1 (6 bases). The sequence came from an older woman with COVID-19, enrolled during active disease. CDR3 DNA sequence: TGTGCCTGGAGGCTAAGAGACAGGTTGATTAACACTGAAGCTTTCTTT. It yields the protein CAWRLRDRLINTEAFF.